A single T cell receptor (beta chain) is shown here with its context. Its target antigen remains unknown. No qualities accompany the bases; no much larger clone lies one base away. The sample originates from a study of cytomegalovirus exposure and HLA in healthy donors (dated by TCRdb to 2015 to 2018). Regarding the complete study: According to an earlier analysis of 587 of the donors, about 179 million T cells yielded roughly 110 million unique TCR beta sequences and about 280 Gb of sequence data. The aim of the study was to test whether cataloging public T cell receptors could identify signatures of past pathogen exposure. Among 300 to 500 genotyped donors of the cohort, an average of approximately 240,000 unique TCR beta nucleotide sequences was sequenced per donor, of which about 18% were non-productive. A later analysis re-examined previously published TCR beta repertoires from more than 650 donors and added high-resolution HLA genotyping to investigate patterns of TCR occurrence. The study combined high-throughput TCR immunosequencing, statistical association of individual TCRs with disease status, and machine learning to predict cytomegalovirus infection status. A later genetic analysis used genome-wide SNP genotypes for about three fifths of the 666 donors, treating that subset as a discovery cohort. In an earlier analysis of about 590 of the donors, high-throughput TCR beta sequencing was used to judge whether each TCR beta V gene segment behaved as functional or pseudogenic. Every repertoire in the discovery cohort had been generated on one and the same sequencing platform. Both class I and class II loci were covered by HLA typing, at four-digit resolution. Rather than drawing on any new phenotypic data, the later analysis identified candidate immune exposures from TCR beta sequences and the way those sequences occurred across donors. About five DR-DQ haplotypes were handled as single units for association and clustering because linkage in the cohort was strong. Typing coverage differed by locus: A, B, C, DRB1 and DQB1 were typed in roughly 620-630 donors, DQA1 in 500 to 550, DPA1 in around 580, and DPB1 in just under 490. Donor age, sex, ethnicity and CMV serostatus were compiled alongside the repertoire data. An early release covering approximately 600 HLA-typed donors comprised 300 to 350 gigabases of sequencing data and approximately 80 million unique TCR sequences. In addition to the first cohort of 666 subjects, a separate validation cohort of 120 different subjects was used. Of the approximately 400 genotyped donors, 81% were placed in the genetic ancestry cluster associated with self-reported Caucasian donors. Using immunosequencing, the study profiled T cell repertoires from fewer than 700 subjects and related those repertoires to cytomegalovirus serostatus.

The CDR3 covers 13 residues, taking in both the cysteine and the phenylalanine. The kept DNA is CDR3 alone, 39 bases in frame from the first base. V is shortened by 5 bases, J by 10 bases, and the region joining them spans 18 bases. Via the germline V gene (reference sequence), CDR1 is SGHNT and CDR2 YYREEE. The library was produced with the immunoSEQ multiplex PCR assay. A mixture of 60 forward primers for TCR Vbeta segments and 13 reverse primers for TCR Jbeta segments was used in the multiplex PCR. A multiplex PCR assay on genomic DNA amplified the CDR3 region of rearranged TCR beta genes. The Illumina HiSeq System was used to sequence the amplified TCR beta libraries as 87-base-pair reads. Per the original workflow: A later analysis tallied approximately 87 million unique TCR beta chains across the 610 or so repertoires, and about 10 million of those chains were shared by two or more donors. A nearest-neighbor algorithm error-corrected the raw reads and collapsed the reads into unique sequences, merging closely related sequences to remove PCR and sequencing errors. Alignment of CDR3 sequences to IMGT reference sequences was used to assign V, D and J gene segments. For a sequence to be retained, a match of at least six nucleotides to both a V gene segment and a J gene segment was required. A rearrangement counted as productive if the CDR3 had no stop codons and remained in frame with V and J, and every other rearrangement counted as non-productive. CDR3 was defined according to IMGT convention as the region running from the second conserved V-encoded cysteine to the conserved J-encoded phenylalanine. The earlier analysis of 587 of the donors excluded any sequence lacking an unambiguous match to a single V gene segment. In an earlier analysis of about 590 of the donors, a V segment was called functional when productive rearrangements were above 56.7%, and segregating when the standard deviation between donors exceeded 5%. To diagnose cytomegalovirus status from the catalog of TCR beta chain sequences, a statistical classification framework was built. A later analysis assigned V and J genes by comparing TCR nucleotide sequences with IMGT/GENE-DB human TR gene sequences. The TCRdist pipeline was used in a later analysis to assign CDR3 sequences and most-parsimonious VDJ recombination scenarios. In a later analysis, each TCR beta chain was defined by its CDR3 amino acid sequence together with its V-gene family, and reads without a unique V-gene family were excluded. A later analysis removed 550 to 650 highly shared, low-generation-probability nucleotide sequences to deal with suspected cross-contamination and a sequencing artifact. In a later analysis, a clonal expansion index was calculated for each public chain from normalized within-repertoire ranks of inferred template counts. Generation probabilities in a later analysis came from a VDJ recombination model fitted to out-of-frame rearrangements, and those results were checked against IGoR. In a later analysis, TCR-TCR, TCR-HLA and TCR-CMV co-occurrence was scored with hypergeometric tests, and a repertoire-size bias correction was applied to TCR pairs. False discovery rates were estimated in a later analysis by permuting HLA or CMV assignments 20 times. In a later analysis, co-occurring TCRs were grouped using DBSCAN, with TCRdist sequence similarity added in when clustering inside HLA-allele-positive subsets. Repertoires with fewer than 30,000 or more than 120,000 public chains, plus five repertoires with anomalous nucleotide sharing, were excluded from co-occurrence clustering. TCRdb retrieved this table from immuneACCESS and kept in-frame rearrangements only. Not all clones are present; in checked studies, unresolved V genes account for under half, and no reason is known for the remainder. V, J and clone size are taken as reported in that table, and D and trimming were inferred from the DNA itself. Recorded for this sample are some 200,000 clones; about 80% of them occurred a single time. The ten largest clones capture more than 0.45% of the sample.

The cohort consisted of 670 or so healthy bone marrow donors. At the time of sampling, all cohort members were nominally healthy, though unrecorded immune exposures were likely present. The donor was CMV seronegative and belonged to the group of over 300 seronegative cohort members. Every donor gave a peripheral blood sample, and the peripheral blood mononuclear cells from that sample were used for TCR beta sequencing. Genomic DNA was extracted from the blood cell samples with the Qiagen DNeasy Blood Extraction Kit. Findings and caveats that apply to the study as a whole: A cluster of highly shared sequence variants was judged likely to be a technical artifact of the sequencing pipeline. A later genetic analysis associated a missense DCLRE1C variant with V-gene and J-gene trimming of TCR beta chains, and an independent cohort replicated the association. The classifier was reported to diagnose cytomegalovirus status with high specificity and sensitivity in both the original cohort and the validation cohort. A further reported finding was that TCR beta sequences accurately predicted the HLA-A and HLA-B alleles for most subjects in the first cohort. Roughly 17 rarely observed V segments, including chromosome 9 orphons, were excluded from the earlier analysis of a few hundred of the donors because counts were too low. A later analysis found that most CMV-associated TCR beta chains appeared HLA-restricted, with HLA associations seemingly driven largely by CMV exposure. According to a later analysis, TCR association rates differed among HLA loci, with DRB1 alleles showing the most associated TCRs and HLA-C alleles showing the fewest. The study listed 150 to 200 TCR beta chains as associated with cytomegalovirus. Several of the top co-occurrence clusters appeared to be linked to parvovirus B19, influenza, CMV and Epstein-Barr virus, according to a later analysis. In an earlier analysis of 587 of the donors, most TCR beta V segments appeared in productive rearrangements about 90% or about 30% of the time, broadly matching IMGT annotations. CMV serostatus was the only immune exposure information available for the cohort. In a later analysis, HLA-associated TCR beta chains showed more clonal expansion and lower generation probabilities than non-associated chains that were equally common. The authors suggested that the approach could potentially be generalized to other disease states and immunological phenotypes. Linkage disequilibrium might explain the correlated functional status among segregating V segments, but an unknown experimental factor could not be ruled out. Assigning TCR associations to individual alleles was difficult when HLA alleles, especially DR and DQ, strongly co-occurred. Some IMGT-functional V segments, including TRBV6-2 and TRBV6-3, could not be told apart with the 87-base-pair reads, so those segments were excluded. In this cohort, only TCR beta chains were sequenced, and detectable features were limited by the absence of alpha or paired-chain data. HLA typing was unavailable for some donors at each locus, so association tests used only the typed subset. A later genetic analysis reported fewer N-insertions in productive TCRs among donors in an Asian-associated ancestry cluster than the approximately 670-donor mean. The presence/absence analyses assumed that sequencing depth was roughly uniform across donors, and that assumption may not be true. At a false discovery rate of 0.05, a later analysis linked fewer than 20,000 TCR beta sequences to specific HLA alleles. A few of the identified cytomegalovirus-associated TCR beta chains were confirmed in vitro to be specific for cytomegalovirus antigens. Across donors, most TCR sequences were observed very rarely, whereas some public TCRs were present in many individuals.

Specimen: PBMCs. The receptor chain draws on TRBV5-4 and TRBJ1-2; the D gene identity is not certain. This receptor was taken from a woman between 40 and 50 years old in good health and CMV-seronegative. CDR3 region: CASRRAPGVDYTF. The sequenced DNA: TGTGCCAGCAGGAGGGCCCCCGGGGTTGACTACACCTTC.